The 27 T cell receptor beta chains presented below share a single source sample, sequenced in a study of cytomegalovirus exposure and HLA in healthy donors. Produced via immunoSEQ multiplex PCR; TCRdb's table is partial and in-frame only. The sample records approximately 150,000 clones, about 87% being singletons. Input material: PBMCs. The origin of the receptors is a man younger than 35 in good health and CMV-seropositive.

The rearrangement uses TRBV11-3 and TRBJ2-5, with a weak D call TRBD2 (5 bases). V was shortened by 2 bases and J by 5 bases, with 6 bases between the two germline ends. CDR3 length equals 12 residues. The germline V gene has CDR1 SGHNT and CDR2 YENEEA. In nucleotides, the CDR3 is TGTGCCAGCAGCTTACCGGGGGAGACCCAGTACTTC. This codes for CASSLPGETQYF.

The rearrangement joins TRBV5-8 to TRBJ2-7; TRBD1 matches 7 bases. The CDR3 extends over 15 amino acids. The J segment lost 2 bases and the V segment lost 4 bases, leaving 9 bases of the junction unmatched. Germline lookup yields CDR1 SGHTS and CDR2 YDEGEE. The CDR3 DNA reads TGTGCCAGCAGCGTCAGGGGGAGAGTCACCTACGAGCAGTACTTC. It is translated as CASSVRGRVTYEQYF. Supplemented by reference TRBV5-8 and TRBJ2-7, the full variable domain reads EAGVTQSPTHLIKTRGQQATLRCSPISGHTSVYWYQQALGLGLQFLLWYDEGEERNRGNFPPRFSGRQFPNYSSELNVNALELEDSALYLCASSVRGRVTYEQYFGPGTRLTVT.

This clone was seen only once. The CDR3 here is CASSLGLAGGEQFF. The DNA for the CDR3 is TGTGCCAGCAGCCTTGGACTAGCGGGAGGTGAGCAGTTCTTC. The chain is built from TRBV7-2 and TRBJ2-1, with 14 bases identical to TRBD2. CDR1 and CDR2 from the germline V gene are SGHTA and FQGNSA. The CDR3 spans 14 residues. With 5 bases clipped from V and 9 bases from J, the junction kept 3 bases outside the gene matches.

This chain joins TRBV7-6 and TRBJ1-1, with a weak D call TRBD1 (6 bases). V dropped 5 bases and J dropped 10 bases, with 14 bases sitting between them. CDR1 is SGHVS, CDR2 FNYEAQ, per germline. This CDR3 contains 12 residues. DNA for the CDR3: TGTGCCAGCAGCCCCCCACAGGGCACAGCTTTCTTT. This translates into CASSPPQGTAFF. The whole variable domain, filled in from reference TRBV7-6 and TRBJ1-1, reads GAGVSQSPRYKVTKRGQDVALRCDPISGHVSLYWYRQALGQGPEFLTYFNYEAQQDKSGLPNDRFSAERPEGSISTLTIQRTEQRDSAMYRCASSPPQGTAFFGQGTRLTVV.

This clone was seen a single time. This sequence joins TRBV27 and TRBJ2-5, with D maybe TRBD2 (6 bases). The germline V gene has CDR1 MNHEY and CDR2 SMNVEV (reference sequence). Trimming cost V 5 bases and J 5 bases, with 15 bases left between them. This CDR3 contains 14 residues. For the CDR3, the DNA is TGTGCCAGCAGTCCCGGGGGAGCATTGGAGACCCAGTACTTC. This gives the protein CASSPGGALETQYF.

The chain is built from TRBV11-2 and TRBJ2-7, with 7 bases that match TRBD1. The CDR3 is 16 amino acids. Germline V gives CDR1 SGHAT, CDR2 FQNNGV. Trimming at V came to 2 bases and at J to 7 bases, leaving 14 bases not matched to a gene. The CDR3 DNA follows: TGTGCCAGCAGCTTACGGGCCGACAGGGCAATGGGTGAGCAGTACTTC. This codes for CASSLRADRAMGEQYF.

The V call is TRBV11-3, the J call TRBJ2-7, with 7 bases identical to TRBD1. The CDR3 totals 14 residues. The trim removed 2 bases at V and 2 bases at J, leaving 3 bases unmatched. Germline V gene data show CDR1 as SGHNT and CDR2 as YENEEA. The CDR3 DNA sequence: TGTGCCAGCAGCTTAAGGGGGCCGGCCTACGAGCAGTACTTC. Translated, it gives CASSLRGPAYEQYF.

V gene TRBV25-1 combines with J gene TRBJ1-1, with 9 bases that match TRBD1. The CDR3 has 15 amino acids. Germline-derived CDR1 and CDR2 are MGHDK and SYGVNS. V lost 5 bases and J lost 3; bases outside the gene matches: 7. In DNA, the CDR3 is TGTGCCAGCAGTAACCCGGGACAGGGCGACACTGAAGCTTTCTTT. It translates to CASSNPGQGDTEAFF.

V is TRBV11-2 and J is TRBJ2-1; D is ambiguous. The CDR3 is made up of 11 amino acids. Deletions cut 1 base from V and 9 bases from J, with 4 bases between. Germline V gene sequence: CDR1 SGHAT, CDR2 FQNNGV. The CDR3 here is CASSLVREQFF. DNA for the CDR3: TGTGCCAGCAGCTTAGTTCGTGAGCAGTTCTTC.

The chain combines TRBV2 with TRBJ2-7, with 8 bases that match TRBD2. CDR3 size: 12 residues. Germline assignment: CDR1 SNHLY and CDR2 FYNNEI. Unmatched junction bases numbered 8, after V lost 7 bases and J lost 9 bases. The CDR3 is CASNLAGGGQYF. CDR3 DNA sequence: TGTGCCAGCAACCTAGCGGGTGGCGGGCAGTACTTC. Full variable domain (remainder filled in from reference TRBV2 and TRBJ2-7): EPEVTQTPSHQVTQMGQEVILRCVPISNHLYFYWYRQILGQKVEFLVSFYNNEISEKSEIFDDQFSVERPDGSNFTLKIRSTKLEDSAMYFCASNLAGGGQYFGPGTRLTVT.

V and J are TRBV27 and TRBJ1-2; 7 bases fit TRBD1. The CDR3 is made up of 14 amino acids. Trimming removed 6 bases from V and 0 bases from J; junction bases left unmatched: 4. Germline CDR1 and CDR2: MNHEY and SMNVEV (reference sequence). CDR3 sequence: CASRGTVANYGYTF. For the CDR3, the DNA is TGTGCCAGCAGAGGGACAGTTGCTAACTATGGCTACACCTTC.

This clone was picked up a small number of times. This chain uses TRBV5-1 with TRBJ2-5, with 7 bases matching TRBD2. The CDR3 length is 15 residues. CDR1 and CDR2 from the germline V gene are SGHRS and YFSETQ. Trimming at V came to 6 bases and at J to 4 bases, leaving 12 bases not matched to a gene. The CDR3 coding sequence is TGCGCCAGCAAAAACACCGCCGGGGAGGGAGAGACCCAGTACTTC. This encodes CASKNTAGEGETQYF.

The chain recombines TRBV30 with TRBJ1-6; no firm D call. CDR3 length equals 11 residues. V shed 3 bases and J shed 7 bases, with 4 bases lying between them. Germline-derived CDR1 and CDR2 are GTSNPN and SVGIG (reference sequence). This CDR3 is CAWSSNSPLHF. The CDR3 region has the DNA TGTGCCTGGAGCTCGAATTCACCCCTCCACTTT.

V usage is TRBV12-5 and J usage is TRBJ2-5; D is perhaps TRBD2 (6 bases). The CDR3 totals 16 residues. Germline V gene data show CDR1 as LGHNT and CDR2 as FRNRAP. The V gene lost 5 bases and the J gene lost 3 bases, with 19 bases spanning the gap. The CDR3 coding sequence is TGTGCTAGTGGTGAAGGGGTGGTGGGACTTAAAGAGACCCAGTACTTC. It specifies CASGEGVVGLKETQYF.

This chain connects TRBV7-3 to TRBJ2-1; 7 bases are a match to TRBD1. The V segment lost 5 bases and the J segment 4 bases; nucleotides outside the gene matches: 2. Germline CDR1 is SGHTA and CDR2 is FQGTGA. This CDR3 comprises 13 residues. The CDR3 sequence is CASSPRGYNEQFF. CDR3 DNA sequence: TGTGCCAGCAGCCCCAGGGGGTACAATGAGCAGTTCTTC.

This CDR3 reads CASSKDRAGELFF. The CDR3 bases are TGTGCCAGCAGCAAAGACAGGGCAGGGGAGCTGTTTTTT. The V and J genes are TRBV27 and TRBJ2-2; 7 positions agree with TRBD1. Looked up from germline, CDR1 is MNHEY and CDR2 is SMNVEV (reference sequence). CDR3 size: 13 residues. Trimming at V came to 6 bases and at J to 8 bases, leaving 6 bases not matched to a gene.

The rearrangement links TRBV7-2 to TRBJ2-5; D call uncertain. This CDR3 has 11 residues. The germline gives CDR1 SGHTA, CDR2 FQGNSA. V was pared by 5 bases and J by 5 bases, with 6 bases between. The CDR3 loop is CASSARETQYF. CDR3 in DNA: TGTGCCAGCAGCGCGCGTGAGACCCAGTACTTC.

V gene TRBV4-2 combines with J gene TRBJ2-3; D is unresolved. The CDR3 consists of 15 residues. Germline assignment: CDR1 LGHNA and CDR2 YNFKEQ. The V and J ends lost 0 bases and 4 bases respectively, with 11 bases between them. The CDR3 DNA follows: TGTGCCAGCAGCCAAGAGCCCGCGTCCCCAGATACGCAGTATTTT. Its translation: CASSQEPASPDTQYF.

The sample holds one count of this clone. The V and J genes are TRBV5-5 and TRBJ1-5, with a tentative D call TRBD1 (6 bases). Germline V gene sequence: CDR1 SGHKS, CDR2 YYEKEE (reference sequence). V dropped 4 bases and J dropped 0 bases, with 23 bases sitting between them. The CDR3 runs to 19 residues. The CDR3 is CASSITYRVPIYSNQPQHF. The CDR3 coding sequence is TGTGCCAGCAGCATAACATACAGGGTCCCAATCTATAGCAATCAGCCCCAGCATTTT.

J is TRBJ1-1 and V is TRBV29-1; 7 bases line up with TRBD1. Germline V lookup: CDR1 SQVTM, CDR2 ANQGSEA. The trim removed 7 bases at V and 6 bases at J, leaving 11 bases unmatched. The CDR3 has 13 residues. The CDR3 sequence: CSAGQVGAAEAFF. The CDR3 coding sequence is TGCAGCGCTGGACAGGTGGGGGCGGCTGAAGCTTTCTTT. Full variable domain (remainder filled in from reference TRBV29-1 and TRBJ1-1): SAVISQKPSRDICQRGTSLTIQCQVDSQVTMMFWYRQQPGQSLTLIATANQGSEATYESGFVIDKFPISRPNLTFSTLTVSNMSPEDSSIYLCSAGQVGAAEAFFGQGTRLTVV.

This clone was picked up one time. The chain joins TRBV5-5 to TRBJ1-1, with 10 bases lining up with TRBD1. CDR1 and CDR2 (germline): SGHKS, YYEKEE (reference sequence). The CDR3 is 16 amino acids. Trimming took 1 base from V and 13 from J; bases not matched to a gene: 16. CDR3 loop: CASSLLSARQGALFFF. In DNA form, the CDR3 reads TGTGCCAGCAGCTTGTTGAGCGCGCGACAGGGGGCGCTTTTTTTCTTT.

The chain uses TRBV30 and TRBJ2-3; 7 bases are a match to TRBD1. This CDR3 comprises 12 residues. Germline V gene lookup returns CDR1 GTSNPN and CDR2 SVGIG (reference sequence). The V segment lost 0 bases and the J segment 6 bases; nucleotides outside the gene matches: 0. Here the CDR3 reads CAWSVQGDTQYF. For the CDR3, the DNA is TGTGCCTGGAGTGTACAGGGGGATACGCAGTATTTT.

This clone was detected once. V is TRBV6-5 and J is TRBJ1-1; 9 nucleotides align to TRBD1. The ends lost 7 bases at V and 4 bases at J; junction bases unmatched: 10. This CDR3 contains 15 residues. Germline lookup yields CDR1 MNHEY and CDR2 SVGAGI. DNA for the CDR3: TGTGCCAGCAAAACGACAGGGGGTGAGGGCACTGAAGCTTTCTTT. It is translated as CASKTTGGEGTEAFF.

The chain combines TRBV2 with TRBJ2-7; tentatively, D is TRBD1 (8 bases). The CDR3 loop spans 14 amino acids. Germline assignment: CDR1 SNHLY and CDR2 FYNNEI. The ends were cut back, 6 bases at V and 4 bases at J, with 16 bases in the middle. CDR3 DNA: TGTGCCAGCAGGACAGGGGAGGGATCTTACGAGCAGTACTTC. It translates to CASRTGEGSYEQYF.

This clone was counted a single time. The genes are TRBV6-5 and TRBJ2-5, with a weak D call TRBD2 (6 bases). The CDR3 sequence is 16 residues long. Germline V lookup: CDR1 MNHEY, CDR2 SVGAGI. Trimming left V 2 bases short and J 5 bases short, with 18 bases between. CDR3 loop: CASSYGTTQEGETQYF. Written as DNA, the CDR3 is TGTGCCAGCAGTTACGGGACCACACAGGAGGGGGAGACCCAGTACTTC.

This clone was seen once. Possible read error: a much larger clone is one base away. The same CDR3 also results from other DNA sequences found in this sample. The CDR3 region has the DNA TGTGCCAGCTCACCACAGGGGTCATCCTACGAGCAGTACTTC. It yields the protein CASSPQGSSYEQYF. V and J are TRBV18 and TRBJ2-7; D is perhaps TRBD1 (5 bases). CDR3 length equals 14 residues. Germline-derived CDR1 and CDR2 are KGHSH and LQKENI. Between the trimmed V and J ends, which lost 1 base and 1 base, there was a span of 8 bases.

This chain joins TRBV19 and TRBJ2-1; TRBD2 is a possible D gene (5 bases). This CDR3 comprises 15 residues. The germline gives CDR1 LNHDA, CDR2 SQIVND (reference sequence). Trimming took off 7 bases at V and 2 bases at J, with 15 bases between the two ends. The CDR3 sequence: CASTSFGEAYNEQFF. The CDR3 nucleotides read TGTGCCAGTACCTCATTCGGGGAAGCCTACAATGAGCAGTTCTTC.